This TCR beta chain emerged from a study of T cell responses to AZD1222 COVID-19 vaccine. The protocol was immunoSEQ multiplex PCR, while the TCRdb copy is restricted to in-frame clones and leaves out a portion. The sample lists roughly 55,000 clones, more than 70% occurring once. With regard to this clone: Its antigen is undetermined.

Trimming left V 6 bases short and J 1 base short, with 16 bases between. Germline CDR1 reads SEHNR; CDR2 reads FQNEAQ (reference sequence). The CDR3 contains 15 residues. Study-level findings and limits: The study identified only five or six AZD1222 recipients as seropositive at baseline.

The clonotype originates from an adult in good health. The sequencing here drew on peripheral blood, taken on day 0 of AZD1222 vaccination. V and J are TRBV7-9 and TRBJ2-7, with D uncertain. The CDR3 loop reads CASSRWGMISYEQYF. CDR3 sequence (DNA): TGTGCCAGCAGTCGCTGGGGTATGATTTCCTACGAGCAGTACTTC.